The text below deals with one T cell receptor beta chain. What it binds is unknown. Molecular-barcoded quantitative 5'-RACE produced these TCR beta libraries. TCRdb redid the calling of the 5' RACE reads with MiXCR, one entry per CDR3 protein. Counted here are roughly 440,000 distinct CDR3 sequences, 17% occurring once; the ten biggest clones make up under 1.2%. V lost 4 bases, J lost 4 bases, and 8 bases stayed unmatched. The length of the CDR3 is 15 residues. CDR1 SEHNR and CDR2 FQNEAQ come from the germline V gene (reference sequence). The sample is drawn from a study of CD8 T cells in ankylosing spondylitis. Study-wide points: Reports say disease-linked clones showed up significantly more in matched ankylosing spondylitis synovial fluid. A CD8+ phenotype characterized the disease-linked clones, which were relatively rare in peripheral blood. Ankylosing spondylitis blood appeared to be characterized by a TCR beta motif of fewer than ten highly homologous variants. In synovial fluid and blood from reactive arthritis, some motif variants were previously reported.

The source material was blood, either unsorted or a sorted T cell fraction (not recorded which). The clonotype originates from a male donor with ankylosing spondylitis. This chain connects TRBV7-9 to TRBJ2-7, with 9 bases that match TRBD1. For the CDR3, the DNA is TGTGCCAGCAGCTCCCACAGGGGGCTAGGATACGAGCAGTACTTC. Protein: CASSSHRGLGYEQYF.